This record covers a single T cell receptor beta chain. As yet, its antigen is unknown. Assay: immunoSEQ multiplex PCR; the TCRdb copy retains only in-frame clones and omits some. This table has some 7,000 clones, 65% to 90% appearing once. The sample belongs to a study of OX40 agonist ivuxolimab in advanced cancers. About the study: Enrollees could have had prior anti-PD-1, anti-PD-L1 or anti-CTLA-4 therapy, which around 43% had received. Study-level points and caveats: The mean number of expanded clones was higher in CD8+ T cells than in CD4+.

V lost 7 bases to trimming and J lost 4 bases; unmatched junction nucleotides: 8. Germline CDR1 reads WSHSY; CDR2 reads SAAADI. The CDR3 contains 16 residues. The source was CD4+ or CD8+ T cells sorted from blood, collected in a trial of the OX40 agonist ivuxolimab. This rearrangement joins TRBV10-2 to TRBJ2-2; 11 positions match TRBD2. The sequence was obtained from an adult with an advanced solid tumor such as melanoma, head and neck, liver or kidney cancer. The CDR3 bases are TGCGCCAGCAATCATGGACTAGCGGGCCGCACCGGGGAGCTGTTTTTT. Translated, it gives CASNHGLAGRTGELFF.